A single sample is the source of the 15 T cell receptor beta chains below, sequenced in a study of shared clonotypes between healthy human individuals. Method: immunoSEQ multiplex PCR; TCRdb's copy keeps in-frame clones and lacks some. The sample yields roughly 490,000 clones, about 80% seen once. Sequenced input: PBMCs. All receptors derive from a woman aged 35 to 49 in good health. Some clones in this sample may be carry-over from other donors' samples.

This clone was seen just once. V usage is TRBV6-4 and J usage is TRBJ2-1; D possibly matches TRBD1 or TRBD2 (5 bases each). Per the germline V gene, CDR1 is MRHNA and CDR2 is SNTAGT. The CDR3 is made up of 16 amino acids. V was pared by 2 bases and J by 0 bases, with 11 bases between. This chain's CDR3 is CASSDRFGTSYNEQFF. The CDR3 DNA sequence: TGTGCCAGCAGTGACCGTTTCGGGACCTCCTACAATGAGCAGTTCTTC.

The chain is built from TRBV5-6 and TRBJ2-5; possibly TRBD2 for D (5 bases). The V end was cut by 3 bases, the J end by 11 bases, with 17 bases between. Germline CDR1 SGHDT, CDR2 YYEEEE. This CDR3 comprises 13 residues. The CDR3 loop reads CASSSGHLREQYF. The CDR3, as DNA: TGTGCCAGCAGCTCGGGCCATCTTAGGGAGCAGTACTTC.

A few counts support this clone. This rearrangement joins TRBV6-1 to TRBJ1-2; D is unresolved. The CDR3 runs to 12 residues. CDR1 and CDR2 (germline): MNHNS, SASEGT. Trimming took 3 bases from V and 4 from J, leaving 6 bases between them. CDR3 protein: CASSDRAYGYTF. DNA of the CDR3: TGTGCCAGCAGTGACAGAGCCTATGGCTACACCTTC.

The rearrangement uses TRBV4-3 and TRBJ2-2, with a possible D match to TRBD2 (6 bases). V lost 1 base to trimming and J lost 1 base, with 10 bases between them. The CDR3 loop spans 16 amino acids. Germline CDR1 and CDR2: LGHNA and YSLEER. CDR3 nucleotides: TGCGCCAGCAGCCAAGTTCGGGAGTGGAACACCGGGGAGCTGTTTTTT. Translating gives CASSQVREWNTGELFF.

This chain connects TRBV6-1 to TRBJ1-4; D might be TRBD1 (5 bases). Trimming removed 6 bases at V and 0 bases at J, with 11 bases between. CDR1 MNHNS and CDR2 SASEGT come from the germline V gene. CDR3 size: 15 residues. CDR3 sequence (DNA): TGTGCCAGCAGCTATACCAGGGCAACTAATGAAAAACTGTTTTTT. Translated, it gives CASSYTRATNEKLFF.

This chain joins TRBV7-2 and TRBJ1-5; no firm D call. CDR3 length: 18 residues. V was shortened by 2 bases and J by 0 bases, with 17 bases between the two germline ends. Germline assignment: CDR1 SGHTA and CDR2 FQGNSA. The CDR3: CASSLRSIDLISNQPQHF. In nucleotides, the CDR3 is TGTGCCAGCAGCTTAAGATCAATCGACCTAATTAGCAATCAGCCCCAGCATTTT.

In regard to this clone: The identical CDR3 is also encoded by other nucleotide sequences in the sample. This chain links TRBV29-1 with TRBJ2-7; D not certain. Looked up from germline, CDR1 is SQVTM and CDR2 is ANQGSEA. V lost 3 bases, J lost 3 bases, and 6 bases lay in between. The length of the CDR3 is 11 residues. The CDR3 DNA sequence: TGCAGCGTTGAGGTAGGCTACGAGCAGTACTTC. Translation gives CSVEVGYEQYF.

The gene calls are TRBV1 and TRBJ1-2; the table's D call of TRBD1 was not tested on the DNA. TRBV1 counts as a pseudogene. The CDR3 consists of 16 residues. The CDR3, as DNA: TGCACCAGCAGCCAGGACCGGGACAGGATTAACTATGGCTACACCTTC. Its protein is CTSSQDRDRINYGYTF.

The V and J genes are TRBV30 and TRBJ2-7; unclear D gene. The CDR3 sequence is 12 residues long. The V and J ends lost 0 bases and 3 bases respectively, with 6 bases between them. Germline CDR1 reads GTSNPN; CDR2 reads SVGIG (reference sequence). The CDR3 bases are TGTGCCTGGAGTGTACAGAGCTACGAGCAGTACTTC. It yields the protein CAWSVQSYEQYF.

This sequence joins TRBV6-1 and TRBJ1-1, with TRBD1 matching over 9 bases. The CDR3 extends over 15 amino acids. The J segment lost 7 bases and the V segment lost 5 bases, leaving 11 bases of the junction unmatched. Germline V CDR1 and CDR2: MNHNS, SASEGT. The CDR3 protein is CASSKNPGQGVEAFF. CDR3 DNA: TGTGCCAGCAGTAAAAATCCGGGACAGGGAGTTGAAGCTTTCTTT.

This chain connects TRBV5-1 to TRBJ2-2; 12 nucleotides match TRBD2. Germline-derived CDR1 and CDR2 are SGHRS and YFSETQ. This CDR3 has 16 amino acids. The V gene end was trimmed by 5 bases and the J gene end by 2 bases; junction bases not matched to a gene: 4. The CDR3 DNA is TGCGCCAGCAGTTCCGGACTAGCGGGAAACACCGGGGAGCTGTTTTTT. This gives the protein CASSSGLAGNTGELFF.

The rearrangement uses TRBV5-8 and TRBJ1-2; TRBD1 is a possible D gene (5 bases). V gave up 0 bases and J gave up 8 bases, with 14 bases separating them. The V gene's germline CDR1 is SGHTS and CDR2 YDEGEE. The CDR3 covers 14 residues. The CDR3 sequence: CASSLDRRTWGYTF. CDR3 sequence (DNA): TGTGCCAGCAGCTTGGATCGTCGGACATGGGGCTACACCTTC.

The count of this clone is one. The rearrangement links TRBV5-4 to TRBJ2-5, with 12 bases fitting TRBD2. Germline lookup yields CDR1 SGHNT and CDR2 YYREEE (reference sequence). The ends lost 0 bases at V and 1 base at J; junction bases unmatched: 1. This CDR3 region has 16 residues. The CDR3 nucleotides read TGTGCCAGCAGCTTGGGACTAGCGGGAGTCCAAGAGACCCAGTACTTC. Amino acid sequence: CASSLGLAGVQETQYF. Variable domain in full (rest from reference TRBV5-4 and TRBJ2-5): ETGVTQSPTHLIKTRGQQVTLRCSSQSGHNTVSWYQQALGQGPQFIFQYYREEENGRGNFPPRFSGLQFPNYSSELNVNALELDDSALYLCASSLGLAGVQETQYFGPGTRLLVL.

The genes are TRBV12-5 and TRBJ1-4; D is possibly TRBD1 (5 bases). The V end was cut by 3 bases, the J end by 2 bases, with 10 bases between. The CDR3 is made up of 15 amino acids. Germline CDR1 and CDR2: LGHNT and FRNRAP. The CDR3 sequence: CASGFEGPTNEKLFF. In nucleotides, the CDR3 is TGTGCTAGTGGTTTTGAGGGGCCGACTAATGAAAAACTGTTTTTT.

The CDR3 is CASSPTPSYNEQFF. The CDR3 region has the DNA TGTGCCAGCAGCCCAACACCCTCCTACAATGAGCAGTTCTTC. The rearrangement joins TRBV7-2 to TRBJ2-1; D remains unclear. Germline lookup yields CDR1 SGHTA and CDR2 FQGNSA. V gave up 5 bases and J gave up 0 bases, with 8 bases separating them. The CDR3 runs to 14 residues. Full variable domain (remainder filled in from reference TRBV7-2 and TRBJ2-1): GAGVSQSPSNKVTEKGKDVELRCDPISGHTALYWYRQSLGQGLEFLIYFQGNSAPDKSGLPSDRFSAERTGGSVSTLTIQRTQQEDSAVYLCASSPTPSYNEQFFGPGTRLTVL.